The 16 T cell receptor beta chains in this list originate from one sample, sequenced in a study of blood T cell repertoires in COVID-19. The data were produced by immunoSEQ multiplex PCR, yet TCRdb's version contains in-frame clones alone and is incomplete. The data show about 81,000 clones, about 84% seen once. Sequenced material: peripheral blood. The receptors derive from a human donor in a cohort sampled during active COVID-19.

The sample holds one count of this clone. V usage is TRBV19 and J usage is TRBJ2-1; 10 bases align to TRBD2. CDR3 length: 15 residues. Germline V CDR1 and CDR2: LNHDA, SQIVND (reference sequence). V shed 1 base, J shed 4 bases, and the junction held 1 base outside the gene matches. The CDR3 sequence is CASSIALAGYNEQFF. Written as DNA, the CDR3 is TGTGCCAGTAGTATAGCACTAGCGGGGTACAATGAGCAGTTCTTC.

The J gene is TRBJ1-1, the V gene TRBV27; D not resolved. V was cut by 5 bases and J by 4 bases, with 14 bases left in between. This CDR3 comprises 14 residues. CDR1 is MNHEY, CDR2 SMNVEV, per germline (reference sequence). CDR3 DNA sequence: TGTGCCAGCAGTCATGGTCTGGGGAGCACTGAAGCTTTCTTT. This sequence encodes CASSHGLGSTEAFF.

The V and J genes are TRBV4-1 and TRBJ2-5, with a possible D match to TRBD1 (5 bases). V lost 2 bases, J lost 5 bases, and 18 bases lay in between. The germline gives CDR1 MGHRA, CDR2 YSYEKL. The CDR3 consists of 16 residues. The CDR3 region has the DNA TGCGCCAGCAGCCAATTAGAGGTTAGGGGATGGGAGACCCAGTACTTC. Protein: CASSQLEVRGWETQYF.

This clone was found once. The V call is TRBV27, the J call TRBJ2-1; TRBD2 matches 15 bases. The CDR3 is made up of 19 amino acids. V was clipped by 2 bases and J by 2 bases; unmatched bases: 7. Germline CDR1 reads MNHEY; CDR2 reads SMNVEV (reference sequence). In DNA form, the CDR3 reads TGTGCCAGCAGTTTACCCTCGGGACTAGCGGGGGGTCCCTACAATGAGCAGTTCTTC. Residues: CASSLPSGLAGGPYNEQFF.

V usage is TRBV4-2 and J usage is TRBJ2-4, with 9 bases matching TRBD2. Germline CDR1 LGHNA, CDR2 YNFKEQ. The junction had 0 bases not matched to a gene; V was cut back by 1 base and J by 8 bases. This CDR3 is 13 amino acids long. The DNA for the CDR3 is TGTGCCAGCAGCCAAGGACTAGCGGACATTCAGTACTTC. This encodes CASSQGLADIQYF.

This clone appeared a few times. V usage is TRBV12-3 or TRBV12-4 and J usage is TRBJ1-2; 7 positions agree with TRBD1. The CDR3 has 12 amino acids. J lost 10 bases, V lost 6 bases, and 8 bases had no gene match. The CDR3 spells CASSYSGTDYTF. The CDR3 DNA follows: TGTGCCAGCAGCTATTCCGGGACAGACTACACCTTC.

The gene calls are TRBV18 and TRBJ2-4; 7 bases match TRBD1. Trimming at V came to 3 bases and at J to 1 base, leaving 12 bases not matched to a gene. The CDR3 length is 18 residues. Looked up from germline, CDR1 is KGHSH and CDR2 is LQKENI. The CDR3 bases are TGTGCCAGCTCACCCAAGATTTCGACAGGGCCCGCCAAAAACATTCAGTACTTC. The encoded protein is CASSPKISTGPAKNIQYF.

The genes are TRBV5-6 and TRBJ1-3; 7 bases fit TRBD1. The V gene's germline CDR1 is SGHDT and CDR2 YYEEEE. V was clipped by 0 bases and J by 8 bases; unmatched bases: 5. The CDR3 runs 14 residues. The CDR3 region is CASSLGQGGHTIYF. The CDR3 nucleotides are TGTGCCAGCAGCTTGGGGCAGGGGGGACACACCATATATTTT. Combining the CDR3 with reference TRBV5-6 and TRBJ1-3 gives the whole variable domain DAGVTQSPTHLIKTRGQQVTLRCSPKSGHDTVSWYQQALGQGPQFIFQYYEEEERQRGNFPDRFSGHQFPNYSSELNVNALLLGDSALYLCASSLGQGGHTIYFGEGSWLTVV.

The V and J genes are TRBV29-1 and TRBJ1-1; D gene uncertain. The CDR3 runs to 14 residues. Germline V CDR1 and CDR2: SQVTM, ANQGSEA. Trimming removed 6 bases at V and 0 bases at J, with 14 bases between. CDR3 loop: CSVAPVLLNTEAFF. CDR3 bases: TGCAGCGTGGCCCCAGTATTACTGAACACTGAAGCTTTCTTT. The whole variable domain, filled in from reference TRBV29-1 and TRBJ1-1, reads SAVISQKPSRDICQRGTSLTIQCQVDSQVTMMFWYRQQPGQSLTLIATANQGSEATYESGFVIDKFPISRPNLTFSTLTVSNMSPEDSSIYLCSVAPVLLNTEAFFGQGTRLTVV.

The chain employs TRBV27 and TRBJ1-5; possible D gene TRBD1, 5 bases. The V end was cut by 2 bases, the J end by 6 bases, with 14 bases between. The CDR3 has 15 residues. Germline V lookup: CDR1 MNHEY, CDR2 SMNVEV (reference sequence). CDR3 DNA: TGTGCCAGCAGTTTAGGGGGAGGGTTCGGTCAGCCCCAGCATTTT. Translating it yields CASSLGGGFGQPQHF.

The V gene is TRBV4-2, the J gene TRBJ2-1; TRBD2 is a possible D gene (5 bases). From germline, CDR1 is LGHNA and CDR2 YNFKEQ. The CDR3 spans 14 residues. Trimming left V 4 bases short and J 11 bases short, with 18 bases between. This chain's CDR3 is CASSRPEGDLKQFF. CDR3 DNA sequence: TGTGCCAGCAGCCGCCCCGAGGGAGACCTTAAGCAGTTCTTC.

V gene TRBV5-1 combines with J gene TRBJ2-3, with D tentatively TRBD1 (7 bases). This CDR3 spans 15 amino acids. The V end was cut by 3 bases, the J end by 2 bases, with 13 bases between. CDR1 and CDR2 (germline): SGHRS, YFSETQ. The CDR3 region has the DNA TGCGCCAGCAGCTCCCAGGGGGGCTCCACAGATACGCAGTATTTT. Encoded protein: CASSSQGGSTDTQYF.

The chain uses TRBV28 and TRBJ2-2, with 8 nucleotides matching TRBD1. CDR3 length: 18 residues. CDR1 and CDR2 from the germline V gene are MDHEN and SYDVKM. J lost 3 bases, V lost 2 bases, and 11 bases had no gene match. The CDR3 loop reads CASSLATGAGLDTGELFF. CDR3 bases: TGTGCCAGCAGTTTAGCGACAGGGGCGGGACTGGACACCGGGGAGCTGTTTTTT. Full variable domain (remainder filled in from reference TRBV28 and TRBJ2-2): DVKVTQSSRYLVKRTGEKVFLECVQDMDHENMFWYRQDPGLGLRLIYFSYDVKMKEKGDIPEGYSVSREKKERFSLILESASTNQTSMYLCASSLATGAGLDTGELFFGEGSRLTVL.

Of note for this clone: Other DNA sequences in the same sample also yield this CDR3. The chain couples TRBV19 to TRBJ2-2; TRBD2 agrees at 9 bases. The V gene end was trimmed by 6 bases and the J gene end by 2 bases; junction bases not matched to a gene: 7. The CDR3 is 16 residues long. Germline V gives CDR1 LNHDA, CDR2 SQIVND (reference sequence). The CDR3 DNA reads TGTGCCAGTAGGGGGGTAGCGGGGGCCAACACCGGGGAGCTGTTTTTT. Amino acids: CASRGVAGANTGELFF. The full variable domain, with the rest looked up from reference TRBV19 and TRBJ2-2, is DGGITQSPKYLFRKEGQNVTLSCEQNLNHDAMYWYRQDPGQGLRLIYYSQIVNDFQKGDIAEGYSVSREKKESFPLTVTSAQKNPTAFYLCASRGVAGANTGELFFGEGSRLTVL.

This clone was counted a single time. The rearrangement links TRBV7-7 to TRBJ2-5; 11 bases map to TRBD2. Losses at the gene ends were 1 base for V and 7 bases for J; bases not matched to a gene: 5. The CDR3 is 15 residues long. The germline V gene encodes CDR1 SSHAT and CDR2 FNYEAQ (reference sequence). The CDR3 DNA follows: TGTGCCAGCAGCTTAGGAAGAACTAGCGGGGGGACCCAGTACTTC. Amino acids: CASSLGRTSGGTQYF.

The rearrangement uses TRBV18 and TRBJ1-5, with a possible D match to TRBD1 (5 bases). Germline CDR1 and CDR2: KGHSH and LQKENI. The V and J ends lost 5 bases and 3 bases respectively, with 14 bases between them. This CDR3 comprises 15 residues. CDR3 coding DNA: TGTGCCAGCTCATCGAGACAGATTTACAATCAGCCCCAGCATTTT. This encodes CASSSRQIYNQPQHF. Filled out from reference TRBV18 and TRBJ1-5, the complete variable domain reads NAGVMQNPRHLVRRRGQEARLRCSPMKGHSHVYWYRQLPEEGLKFMVYLQKENIIDESGMPKERFSAEFPKEGPSILRIQQVVRGDSAAYFCASSSRQIYNQPQHFGDGTRLSIL.